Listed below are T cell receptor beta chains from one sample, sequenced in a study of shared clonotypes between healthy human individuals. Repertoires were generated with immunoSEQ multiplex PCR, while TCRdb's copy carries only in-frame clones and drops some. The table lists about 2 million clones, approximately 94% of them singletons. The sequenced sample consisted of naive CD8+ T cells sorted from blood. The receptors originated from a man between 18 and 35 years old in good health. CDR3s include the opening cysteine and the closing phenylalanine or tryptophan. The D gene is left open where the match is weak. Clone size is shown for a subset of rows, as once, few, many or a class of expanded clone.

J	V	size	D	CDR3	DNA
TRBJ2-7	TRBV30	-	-	CAWSIGTSEQYF	TGTGCCTGGAGCATCGGGACATCCGAGCAGTACTTC
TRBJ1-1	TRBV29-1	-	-	CSVVKVASTEAFF	TGCAGCGTTGTAAAGGTGGCGAGCACTGAAGCTTTCTTT
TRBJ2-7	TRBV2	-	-	CASTDWSYEQYF	TGTGCCAGCACGGACTGGTCCTACGAGCAGTACTTC
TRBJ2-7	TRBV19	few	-	CASSIGGGYEQYF	TGTGCCAGTAGTATAGGAGGGGGCTACGAGCAGTACTTC
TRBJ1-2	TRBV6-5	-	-	CASSYESSYGYTF	TGTGCCAGCAGTTACGAGTCATCCTATGGCTACACCTTC
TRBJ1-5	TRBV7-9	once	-	CASSLERGGFSNQPQHF	TGTGCCAGCAGCTTAGAGCGCGGGGGTTTTAGCAATCAGCCCCAGCATTTT
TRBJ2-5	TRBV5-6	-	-	CASSLVEEGGKETQYF	TGTGCCAGCAGCCTGGTAGAGGAGGGGGGGAAAGAGACCCAGTACTTC
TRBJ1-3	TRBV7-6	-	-	CASSLGLSGNTIYF	TGTGCCAGCAGCTTAGGCCTCTCTGGAAACACCATATATTTT
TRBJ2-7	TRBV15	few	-	CATSDRTSTYEQYF	TGTGCCACCTCCGACAGAACTAGTACCTACGAGCAGTACTTC
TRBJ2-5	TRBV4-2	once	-	CASSQESQETQYF	TGTGCCAGCAGCCAAGAGTCCCAAGAGACCCAGTACTTC
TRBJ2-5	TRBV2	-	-	CASSDPSSYAEETQYF	TGTGCCAGCAGTGATCCGTCCTCTTACGCGGAAGAGACCCAGTACTTC
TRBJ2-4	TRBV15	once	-	CATSPSEGVNIQYF	TGTGCCACCAGCCCAAGTGAAGGTGTGAACATTCAGTACTTC
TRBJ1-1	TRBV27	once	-	CASSSGGAYTEAFF	TGTGCCAGCAGTTCCGGGGGCGCTTACACTGAAGCTTTCTTT
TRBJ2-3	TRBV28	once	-	CASSLLRTDTQYF	TGTGCCAGCAGTTTATTGAGGACAGATACGCAGTATTTT
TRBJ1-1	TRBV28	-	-	CASSLSLVFEAFF	TGTGCCAGCAGTTTATCCCTTGTATTTGAAGCTTTCTTT
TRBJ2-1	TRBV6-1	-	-	CASSERAYNEQFF	TGTGCCAGCAGTGAACGGGCTTACAATGAGCAGTTCTTC
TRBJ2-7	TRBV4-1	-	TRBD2	CASSQDPTSGSYEQYF	TGCGCCAGCAGCCAAGATCCGACTAGCGGAAGTTACGAGCAGTACTTC
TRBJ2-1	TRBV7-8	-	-	CASSFQSPVYNEQFF	TGTGCCAGCAGCTTCCAGTCCCCCGTATACAATGAGCAGTTCTTC
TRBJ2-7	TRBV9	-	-	CASSQGGDSYEQYF	TGTGCCAGCAGCCAGGGGGGTGATTCCTACGAGCAGTACTTC
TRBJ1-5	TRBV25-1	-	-	CASSEPGEAQPQHF	TGTGCCAGCAGTGAACCCGGGGAGGCTCAGCCCCAGCATTTT
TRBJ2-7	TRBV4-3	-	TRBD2	CASSQARSAGGLSYEQYF	TGCGCCAGCAGCCAAGCTCGGTCCGCGGGAGGCCTGTCCTACGAGCAGTACTTC
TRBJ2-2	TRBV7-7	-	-	CASSLISSTGELFF	TGTGCTAGCAGCTTAATTTCTTCCACCGGGGAGCTGTTTTTT
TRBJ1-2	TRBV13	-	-	CASSVRGLPNYGYTF	TGTGCCAGCAGCGTCAGGGGTCTCCCTAACTATGGCTACACCTTC
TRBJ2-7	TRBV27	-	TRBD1	CASSSLGQQDPQYF	TGTGCCAGCAGTTCCCTGGGACAGCAAGATCCGCAGTACTTC
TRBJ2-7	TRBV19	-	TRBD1	CASSISPGTGIYEQYF	TGTGCCAGTAGTATATCTCCGGGGACAGGGATTTACGAGCAGTACTTC
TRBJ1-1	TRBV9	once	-	CASSVVTGSEAFF	TGTGCCAGCAGCGTAGTGACTGGGTCTGAAGCTTTCTTT
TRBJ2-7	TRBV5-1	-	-	CASSLDWNPYEQYF	TGCGCCAGCAGCTTAGACTGGAACCCCTACGAGCAGTACTTC
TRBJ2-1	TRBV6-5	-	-	CASSYSLDGGYNEQFF	TGTGCCAGCAGTTACTCGTTGGACGGGGGCTACAATGAGCAGTTCTTC